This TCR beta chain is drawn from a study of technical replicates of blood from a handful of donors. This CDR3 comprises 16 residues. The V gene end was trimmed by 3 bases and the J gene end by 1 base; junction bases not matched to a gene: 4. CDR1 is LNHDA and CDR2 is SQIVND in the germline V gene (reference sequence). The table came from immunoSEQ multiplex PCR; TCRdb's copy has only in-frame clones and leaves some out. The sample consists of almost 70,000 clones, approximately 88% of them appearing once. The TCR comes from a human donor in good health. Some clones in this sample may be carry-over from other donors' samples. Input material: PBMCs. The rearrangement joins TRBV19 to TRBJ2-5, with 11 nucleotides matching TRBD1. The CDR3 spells CASSIWTGGGQETQYF. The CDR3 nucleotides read TGTGCCAGTAGTATCTGGACAGGGGGCGGCCAAGAGACCCAGTACTTC.